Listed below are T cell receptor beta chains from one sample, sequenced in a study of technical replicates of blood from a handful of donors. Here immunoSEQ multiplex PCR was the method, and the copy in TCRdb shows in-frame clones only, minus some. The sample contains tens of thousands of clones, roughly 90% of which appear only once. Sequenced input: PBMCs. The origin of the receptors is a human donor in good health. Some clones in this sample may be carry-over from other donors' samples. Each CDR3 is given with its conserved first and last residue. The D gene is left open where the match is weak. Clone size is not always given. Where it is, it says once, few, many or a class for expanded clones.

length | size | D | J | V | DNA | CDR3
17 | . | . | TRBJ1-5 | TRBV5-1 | TGCGCCAGCAGCTTGGCCGGCAGGGGCTGGGGCAATCAGCCCCAGCATTTT | CASSLAGRGWGNQPQHF
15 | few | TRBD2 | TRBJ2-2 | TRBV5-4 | TGTGCCAGCAGCTGGGGGGGACTCAACACCGGGGAGCTGTTTTTT | CASSWGGLNTGELFF
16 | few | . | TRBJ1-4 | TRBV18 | TGTGCCAGCTCACCATCTAGACAGGCCGGCTATGAAAAACTGTTTTTT | CASSPSRQAGYEKLFF
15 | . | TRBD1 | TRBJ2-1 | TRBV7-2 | TGTGCCAGCAGCTTACAGGGGGCTGGCTACAATGAGCAGTTCTTC | CASSLQGAGYNEQFF
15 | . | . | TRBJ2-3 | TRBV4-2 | TGTGCCAGCAGCCGGTTTGAGGAGGGCCCAGATACGCAGTATTTT | CASSRFEEGPDTQYF
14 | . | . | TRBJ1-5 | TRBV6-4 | TGTGCCAGCAGTGACGAGGGATTCAATCAGCCCCAGCATTTT | CASSDEGFNQPQHF
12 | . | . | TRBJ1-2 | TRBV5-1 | TGCGCCAGCAGCTTTGGGACAAATGGCTACACCTTC | CASSFGTNGYTF
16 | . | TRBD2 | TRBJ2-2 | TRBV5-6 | TGTGCCAGCAGCTCCCAGCGGGGGGGCCTGGGCGGGGAGCTGTTTTTT | CASSSQRGGLGGELFF
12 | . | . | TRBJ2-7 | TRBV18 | TGTGCCAGCTCACCCAGTCTGTTCGAGCAGTACTTC | CASSPSLFEQYF
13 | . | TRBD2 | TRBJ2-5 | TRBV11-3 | TGTGCCAGCAGCCCGGGGGGACAAGAGACCCAGTACTTC | CASSPGGQETQYF
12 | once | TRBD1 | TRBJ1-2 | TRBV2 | TGTGCCAGCAACGGACAGGGTTATGGCTACACCTTC | CASNGQGYGYTF
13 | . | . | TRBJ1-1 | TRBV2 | TGTGCCAGCAGGAAAACAGGGTTCACTGAAGCTTTCTTT | CASRKTGFTEAFF
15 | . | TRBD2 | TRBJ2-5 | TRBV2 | TGTGCCAGCAGTGAGGCAGGACTAGTAAAAGAGACCCAGTACTTC | CASSEAGLVKETQYF
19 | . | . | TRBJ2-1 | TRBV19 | TGTGCCAGTAGTATAAGGGGCGGGATCAAACTGGAGGAATACAATGAGCAGTTCTTC | CASSIRGGIKLEEYNEQFF
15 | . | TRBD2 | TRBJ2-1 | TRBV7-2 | TGTGCCAGCAGCCCGACTAGCGGGAGGGACGCTGAGCAGTTCTTC | CASSPTSGRDAEQFF
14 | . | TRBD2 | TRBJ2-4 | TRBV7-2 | TGTGCCAGCAGCCTCTTCGGGACTAGCCGCATTCAGTACTTC | CASSLFGTSRIQYF
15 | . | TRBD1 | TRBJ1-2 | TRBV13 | TGTGCCAGCAGCTTAAGAGACAGGGCGTATTATGGCTACACCTTC | CASSLRDRAYYGYTF
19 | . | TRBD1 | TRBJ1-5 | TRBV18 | TGTGCCAGCTCACCCGGACCTGGACAGGGTTTTATTAGCAATCAGCCCCAGCATTTT | CASSPGPGQGFISNQPQHF
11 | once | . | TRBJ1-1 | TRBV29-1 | TGCAGCGTTAGGGGTAGCACTGAAGCTTTCTTT | CSVRGSTEAFF
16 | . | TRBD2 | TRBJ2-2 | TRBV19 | TGTGCCAGTAGTACCCCAAAGCGGGGGGGGACCGGGGAGCTGTTTTTT | CASSTPKRGGTGELFF
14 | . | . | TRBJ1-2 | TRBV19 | TGTGCCAGTAGTAGGACACCTTCTAACTATGGCTACACCTTC | CASSRTPSNYGYTF
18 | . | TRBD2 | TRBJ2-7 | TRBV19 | TGTGCCAGTAGTATAGACGGGACTAGCGGCCACCGGCCCTACGAGCAGTACTTC | CASSIDGTSGHRPYEQYF
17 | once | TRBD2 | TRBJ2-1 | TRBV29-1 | TGCAGCGTTGATTCGGTGATACTAGCGGGAGCCTACAATGAGCAGTTCTTC | CSVDSVILAGAYNEQFF
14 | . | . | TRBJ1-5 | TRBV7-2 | TGTGCCAGCAGCGGGGGGTTAGGTAATCAGCCCCAGCATTTT | CASSGGLGNQPQHF
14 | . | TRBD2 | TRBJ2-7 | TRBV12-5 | TGTGCTAGTGGTTTGGCGGGACTAGCCTACGAGCAGTACTTC | CASGLAGLAYEQYF
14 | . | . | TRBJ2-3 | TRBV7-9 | TGTGCCAGCAGCTTGGGGCAGGGGAGCGATACGCAGTATTTT | CASSLGQGSDTQYF
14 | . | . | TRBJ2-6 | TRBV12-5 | TGTGCTAGTGGTTTGGGGGCGGGGAGTAACGTCCTGACTTTC | CASGLGAGSNVLTF
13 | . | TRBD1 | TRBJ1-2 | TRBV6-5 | TGTGCCAGCAGCCTCGACAGGGTATATGGCTACACCTTC | CASSLDRVYGYTF
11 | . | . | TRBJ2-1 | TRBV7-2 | TGTGCCAGCAGCACATACAATGAGCAGTTCTTC | CASSTYNEQFF
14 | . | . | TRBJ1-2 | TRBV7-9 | TGTGCCAGCAGCCCAACAGGCGGGATCTATGGCTACACCTTC | CASSPTGGIYGYTF
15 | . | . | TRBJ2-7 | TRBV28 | TGTGCCAGCAGTTCCGGTCGGACTAATCCCTACGAGCAGTACTTC | CASSSGRTNPYEQYF
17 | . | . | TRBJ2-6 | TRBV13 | TGTGCCAGCAGCTTATCCACCGGGGAACTTGGGGCCAACGTCCTGACTTTC | CASSLSTGELGANVLTF
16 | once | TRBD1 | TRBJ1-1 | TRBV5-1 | TGCGCCAGCAGCTTGACAGGGGGCGTTTCTGATACTGAAGCTTTCTTT | CASSLTGGVSDTEAFF
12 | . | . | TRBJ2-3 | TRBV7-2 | TGTGCCAGCAGCTTCTTCTCAGATACGCAGTATTTT | CASSFFSDTQYF
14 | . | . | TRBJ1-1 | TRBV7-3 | TGTGCCAGCAGCCCAGGGGCCGGGAACACTGAAGCTTTCTTT | CASSPGAGNTEAFF
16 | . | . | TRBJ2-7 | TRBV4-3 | TGCGCCAGCAGCCAAGTTACGTACGCGAGCTCCTACGAGCAGTACTTC | CASSQVTYASSYEQYF
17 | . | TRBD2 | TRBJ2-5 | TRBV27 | TGTGCCAGCAGTTCACTTTGGACTAGCGGGAGTAGGGAGACCCAGTACTTC | CASSSLWTSGSRETQYF
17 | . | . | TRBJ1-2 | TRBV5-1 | TGCGCCAGCAGCATCACTGACGGGGGGGCGGAGGACTATGGCTACACCTTC | CASSITDGGAEDYGYTF
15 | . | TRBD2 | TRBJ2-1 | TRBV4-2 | TGTGCCAGCAGCCAAGGCGGGAGGGGGGAGAATGAGCAGTTCTTC | CASSQGGRGENEQFF
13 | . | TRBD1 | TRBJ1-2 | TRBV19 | TGTGCCAGTAGTCGGGACAGGAGCTATGGCTACACCTTC | CASSRDRSYGYTF
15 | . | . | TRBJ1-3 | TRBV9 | TGTGCCAGCAGCGTAGGACAGAGCTCTGGAAACACCATATATTTT | CASSVGQSSGNTIYF
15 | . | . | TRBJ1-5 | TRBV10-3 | TGTGCCATCAGTAAGACAGAAAATAGCAATCAGCCCCAGCATTTT | CAISKTENSNQPQHF
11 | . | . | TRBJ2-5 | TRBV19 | TGTGCCAGCCGCCTCGGGGAGACCCAGTACTTC | CASRLGETQYF
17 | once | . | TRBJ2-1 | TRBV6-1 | TGTGCCAGCAGTGGCCTCTCGGGACAACTCTCCTACAATGAGCAGTTCTTC | CASSGLSGQLSYNEQFF
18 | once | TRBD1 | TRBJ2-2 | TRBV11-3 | TGTGCCAGCAGCACCCCGGACAGGGTCTATGAGGACACCGGGGAGCTGTTTTTT | CASSTPDRVYEDTGELFF
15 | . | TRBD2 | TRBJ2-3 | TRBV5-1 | TGCGCCAGCAGCCAAGAGTGGGAGGGAGCAGATACGCAGTATTTT | CASSQEWEGADTQYF
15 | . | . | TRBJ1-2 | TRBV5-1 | TGCGCCAGCAGTTCGCTGGGGACATCCGTCTATGGCTACACCTTC | CASSSLGTSVYGYTF
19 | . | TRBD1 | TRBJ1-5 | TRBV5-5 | TGTGCCAGCAGCCTGGTCCCGAGGACAGGGGGCGGGAGCAATCAGCCCCAGCATTTT | CASSLVPRTGGGSNQPQHF